The clone carrying this TCR beta chain appeared many times. The antigen remains undetermined. These data are taken from a study of regulatory T cells in long-lasting Graves disease. Study information: Less than 3 months of antithyroid drugs had been taken by newly diagnosed Graves' patients.

Study findings and constraints: Favoring TRBV28, TRBJ1-2 and TRBJ2-5 was a feature seen in persistent disease. Relative to new patients (roughly 970), persistent patients exhibited greater sharing of public clonotypes (around 2,500).

Time point described: newly diagnosed GD, antithyroid drugs for less than 3 months. TCR sequences were obtained from RNA taken from PBMCs. This CDR3 has 15 residues. Germline CDR1 reads MDHEN; CDR2 reads SYDVKM. Trimming removed 3 bases from V and 0 bases from J, with 10 bases in between. Library construction for TCR beta used iRepertoire HTBI primers and Arm-PCR of CDR3 regions. MiXCR, run by TCRdb on the multiplex PCR reads, gives a single entry per CDR3 protein. In the table there are 420,000 or so distinct CDR3 sequences, over 15% of which are singletons. The sample was also linked to a second study, of T cells in Graves' hyperthyroidism and ophthalmopathy. That study reports: With the HTBI primer set, the TCR CDR3 went through a first round of RT-PCR.

The origin of this receptor is a woman aged 18-30 years with Graves disease. The sample consisted of peripheral blood mononuclear cells (PBMCs), taken at new diagnosis, from a patient treated with antithyroid drugs. The rearrangement links TRBV28 to TRBJ2-3; weak D call: TRBD2 (6 bases). This chain's CDR3 is CASSFWGDSTDTQYF. The CDR3, as DNA: TGTGCCAGCAGTTTTTGGGGGGACAGCACAGATACGCAGTATTTT.